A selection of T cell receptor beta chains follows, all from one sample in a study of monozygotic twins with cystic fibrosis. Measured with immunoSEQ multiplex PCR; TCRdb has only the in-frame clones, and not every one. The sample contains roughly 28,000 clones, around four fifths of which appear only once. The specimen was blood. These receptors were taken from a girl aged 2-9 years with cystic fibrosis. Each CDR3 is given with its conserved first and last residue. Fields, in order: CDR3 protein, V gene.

CDR3 protein: CASTLSEGLITGELFF; V gene: TRBV2
CDR3 protein: CASSSESYEQYF; V gene: TRBV6-6
CDR3 protein: CASSDLIQGEKLFF; V gene: TRBV7-9
CDR3 protein: CAISESTAYGYTF; V gene: TRBV10-3
CDR3 protein: CASSISSDLRNHRNEQFF; V gene: TRBV19
CDR3 protein: CASSPVDTEAFF; V gene: TRBV7-9
CDR3 protein: CASSWDRLGNIQYF; V gene: TRBV7-8
CDR3 protein: CAISESTAYGYTF; V gene: TRBV10-3
CDR3 protein: CASSHPGEDNFQPQHF; V gene: TRBV5-8
CDR3 protein: CASRTSGRTNLNNEQFF; V gene: TRBV7-2
CDR3 protein: CASSSGKSSYEQYF; V gene: TRBV13
CDR3 protein: CASSFGQSNQPQHF; V gene: TRBV7-9
CDR3 protein: CASSVGLGGTEAFF; V gene: TRBV9
CDR3 protein: CASTNSASGRRETQYF; V gene: TRBV6-6
CDR3 protein: CASSPGQLSNEQYF; V gene: TRBV19
CDR3 protein: CASSPRAGGASTEAFF; V gene: TRBV7-9
CDR3 protein: CASNQGYEQYF; V gene: TRBV6-1
CDR3 protein: CSVEAYWREETQYF; V gene: TRBV29-1
CDR3 protein: CASSQDPGPTSTDTQYF; V gene: TRBV4-2
CDR3 protein: CASSVPGQVTEAFF; V gene: TRBV28
CDR3 protein: CASSESGTVNTEAFF; V gene: TRBV6-1
CDR3 protein: CAREAGGSSYEQYF; V gene: TRBV2
CDR3 protein: CASSLLPLDTQYF; V gene: TRBV7-3
CDR3 protein: CASRITGELFF; V gene: TRBV19
CDR3 protein: CASGLASGGSSYEQYF; V gene: TRBV12-5
CDR3 protein: CEEGLTDTQYF; V gene: TRBV14
CDR3 protein: CASSFRLAGVLGETQYF; V gene: TRBV14
CDR3 protein: CASSLVSGANVLTF; V gene: TRBV5-8
CDR3 protein: CASSDTSGRTYEQYF; V gene: TRBV5-6
CDR3 protein: CASSLAAGASFAYNEQFF; V gene: TRBV11-2
CDR3 protein: CASRATSGGSSYEQYF; V gene: TRBV5-1
CDR3 protein: CASSLGFHTEAFF; V gene: TRBV7-9
CDR3 protein: CASSLDWNSYEQYF; V gene: TRBV5-5
CDR3 protein: CASREGHSYEQYF; V gene: TRBV19
CDR3 protein: CASSLDGYTF; V gene: TRBV7-9
CDR3 protein: CASSLRGSEQYF; V gene: TRBV5-1
CDR3 protein: CASSYEAGASEQFF; V gene: TRBV6-9
CDR3 protein: CSVMYVDNEKLFF; V gene: TRBV29-1
CDR3 protein: CASSFTLTSGRVSDTQYF; V gene: TRBV27
CDR3 protein: CASSYTGRMNTEAFF; V gene: TRBV6-5
CDR3 protein: CASGGVNTEAFF; V gene: TRBV19
CDR3 protein: CASMGGPTEAFF; V gene: TRBV4-1
CDR3 protein: CASSLGISYNEQFF; V gene: TRBV5-6
CDR3 protein: CASSFPLGLAGEGEQFF; V gene: TRBV5-6
CDR3 protein: CASSLPRGEQGNPPLHF; V gene: TRBV7-6
CDR3 protein: CASSSSYEQYF; V gene: TRBV5-1
CDR3 protein: CASSLVEGLSYEQYF; V gene: TRBV4-1
CDR3 protein: CASSYLATVNTEAFF; V gene: TRBV6-5
CDR3 protein: CASTEANYGYTF; V gene: TRBV28
CDR3 protein: CASSPGLSYNEQFF; V gene: TRBV18
CDR3 protein: CAISAAGTSGSAYNEQFF; V gene: TRBV10-3